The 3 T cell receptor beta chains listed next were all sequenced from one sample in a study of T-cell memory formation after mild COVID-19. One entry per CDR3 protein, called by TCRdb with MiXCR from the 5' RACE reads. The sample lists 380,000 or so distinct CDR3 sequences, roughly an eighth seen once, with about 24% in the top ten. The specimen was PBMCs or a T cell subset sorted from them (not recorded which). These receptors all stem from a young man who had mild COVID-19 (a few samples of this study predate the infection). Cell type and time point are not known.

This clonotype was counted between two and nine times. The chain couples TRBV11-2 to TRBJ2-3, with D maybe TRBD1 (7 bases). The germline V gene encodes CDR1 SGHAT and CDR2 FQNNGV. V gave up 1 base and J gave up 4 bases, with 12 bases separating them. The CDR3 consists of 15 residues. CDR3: CASSLVRGAADTQYF. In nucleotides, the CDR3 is TGTGCCAGCAGCTTAGTCAGGGGGGCTGCAGATACGCAGTATTTT.

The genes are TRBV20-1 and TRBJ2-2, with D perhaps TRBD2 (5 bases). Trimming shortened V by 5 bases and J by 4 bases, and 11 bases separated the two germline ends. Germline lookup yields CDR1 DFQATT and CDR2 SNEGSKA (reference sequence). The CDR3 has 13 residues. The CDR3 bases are TGCAGTGCTGCAAGCGGCCGCACCGGGGAGCTGTTTTTT. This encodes CSAASGRTGELFF.

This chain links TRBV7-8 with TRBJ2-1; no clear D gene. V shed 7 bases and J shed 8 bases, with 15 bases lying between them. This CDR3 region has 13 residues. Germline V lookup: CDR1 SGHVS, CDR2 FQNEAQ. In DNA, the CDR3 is TGTGCCAGCAAGTCCCGGGTTCTCGATGAGCAGTTCTTC. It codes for CASKSRVLDEQFF.